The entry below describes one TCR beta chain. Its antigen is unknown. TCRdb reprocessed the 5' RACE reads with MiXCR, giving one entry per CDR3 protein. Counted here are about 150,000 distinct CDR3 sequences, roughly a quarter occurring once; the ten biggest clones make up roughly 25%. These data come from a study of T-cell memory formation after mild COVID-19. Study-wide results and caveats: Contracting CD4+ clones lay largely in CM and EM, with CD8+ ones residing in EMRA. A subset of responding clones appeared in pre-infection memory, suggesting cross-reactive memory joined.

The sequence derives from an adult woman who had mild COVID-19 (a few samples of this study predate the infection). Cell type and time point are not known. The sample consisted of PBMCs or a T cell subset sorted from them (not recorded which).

CDR3 DNA sequence: TGTGCCAGCAGCGTAGGCCTTAGCGGGGGGCGAAATGAGCAGTTCTTC. Residues: CASSVGLSGGRNEQFF. The chain employs TRBV9 and TRBJ2-1, with TRBD2 matching 10 bases. In germline, CDR1 is SGDLS, CDR2 YYNGEE. The CDR3 loop spans 16 amino acids. V was pared by 0 bases and J by 7 bases, with 7 bases of the junction left unmatched.